A selection of T cell receptor beta chains follows, all from one sample in a study of blood T cell repertoires in COVID-19. Only in-frame clones appear in the TCRdb table, and some are missing; sequencing was by immunoSEQ multiplex PCR. The sample holds 450,000 or so clones; less than 95% are singletons and the top ten take about 0.57%. The sequencing sample was made of PBMCs or T cells enriched from blood (not recorded which). The source is a man younger than 30 who had recovered from COVID-19. Both conserved end residues are part of each CDR3. A D gene is named only where the DNA matches it firmly. Clone sizes are given selectively: once, few, many, or a class where the clone is expanded.

clone size: .
J gene: TRBJ1-5
V gene: TRBV28
D gene: TRBD1
CDR3 protein: CASSLQRRQGTSNQPQHF
CDR3 DNA: TGTGCCAGCAGTTTACAACGCAGACAGGGAACTAGCAATCAGCCCCAGCATTTT

clone size: .
J gene: TRBJ1-3
V gene: TRBV7-9
D gene: .
CDR3 protein: CASSAQASESSGNTIYF
CDR3 DNA: TGTGCCAGCAGCGCACAGGCCTCCGAGAGCTCTGGAAACACCATATATTTT

clone size: .
J gene: TRBJ1-2
V gene: TRBV25-1
D gene: .
CDR3 protein: CASSEIRANYGYTF
CDR3 DNA: TGTGCCAGCAGTGAAATTCGTGCTAACTATGGCTACACCTTC

clone size: .
J gene: TRBJ2-1
V gene: TRBV5-1
D gene: TRBD2
CDR3 protein: CASSFPGGRNEQFF
CDR3 DNA: TGCGCCAGCAGCTTTCCGGGAGGGAGGAATGAGCAGTTCTTC

clone size: .
J gene: TRBJ1-1
V gene: TRBV7-8
D gene: .
CDR3 protein: CASSDSLEAFF
CDR3 DNA: TGTGCCAGCAGCGACAGCCTTGAAGCTTTCTTT

clone size: .
J gene: TRBJ1-4
V gene: TRBV3-1/TRBV3-2
D gene: .
CDR3 protein: CASRFPSVRELESSGPSEKLFF
CDR3 DNA: TGTGCCAGCAGATTCCCCTCAGTCCGGGAGCTTGAAAGCTCGGGGCCCTCTGAAAAACTGTTTTTT

clone size: .
J gene: TRBJ1-2
V gene: TRBV23-1
D gene: .
CDR3 protein: CASSPNGRVRYGYTF
CDR3 DNA: TGCGCCAGCAGCCCGAATGGGAGGGTGAGGTATGGCTACACCTTC

clone size: .
J gene: TRBJ1-6
V gene: TRBV5-6
D gene: .
CDR3 protein: CASSLVSPTNSPLHF
CDR3 DNA: TGTGCCAGCAGCTTGGTCTCTCCTACTAATTCACCCCTCCACTTT

clone size: .
J gene: TRBJ1-6
V gene: TRBV5-1
D gene: .
CDR3 protein: CASSLGGQGNSPLHF
CDR3 DNA: TGCGCCAGCAGCTTGGGCGGCCAGGGGAATTCACCCCTCCACTTT

clone size: .
J gene: TRBJ1-1
V gene: TRBV7-9
D gene: TRBD1
CDR3 protein: CASLDRGNTEAFF
CDR3 DNA: TGTGCCAGCTTGGACAGGGGTAACACTGAAGCTTTCTTT

clone size: few
J gene: TRBJ1-1
V gene: TRBV11-2
D gene: .
CDR3 protein: CASSLELRGGNTEAFF
CDR3 DNA: TGTGCCAGCAGCTTAGAATTGAGGGGGGGCAACACTGAAGCTTTCTTT

clone size: .
J gene: TRBJ1-6
V gene: TRBV5-5
D gene: .
CDR3 protein: CASQLPGYPSPLHF
CDR3 DNA: TGTGCCAGCCAATTGCCAGGGTATCCGTCACCCCTCCACTTT

clone size: .
J gene: TRBJ1-2
V gene: TRBV6-5
D gene: .
CDR3 protein: CASSYYSQGYGYTF
CDR3 DNA: TGTGCCAGCAGTTACTACTCCCAGGGCTATGGCTACACCTTC

clone size: .
J gene: TRBJ1-2
V gene: TRBV7-8
D gene: TRBD1
CDR3 protein: CASSLERGRGSLPYGYTF
CDR3 DNA: TGTGCCAGCAGCTTAGAAAGGGGGCGCGGGTCCTTACCCTATGGCTACACCTTC

clone size: .
J gene: TRBJ2-2
V gene: TRBV2
D gene: .
CDR3 protein: CASSQDWRWGELFF
CDR3 DNA: TGTGCCAGCAGTCAGGACTGGAGGTGGGGGGAGCTGTTTTTT

clone size: .
J gene: TRBJ1-2
V gene: TRBV11-1
D gene: .
CDR3 protein: CASSSQAGGRGYTF
CDR3 DNA: TGTGCCAGCAGCTCCCAAGCCGGTGGTCGGGGCTACACCTTC

clone size: .
J gene: TRBJ2-7
V gene: TRBV28
D gene: .
CDR3 protein: CASRIAESYEQYF
CDR3 DNA: TGTGCCAGCAGGATAGCAGAATCCTACGAGCAGTACTTC

clone size: .
J gene: TRBJ2-7
V gene: TRBV3-1/TRBV3-2
D gene: TRBD2
CDR3 protein: CASSQPLAGGYEQYF
CDR3 DNA: TGTGCCAGCAGCCAGCCACTAGCGGGAGGCTACGAGCAGTACTTC

clone size: few
J gene: TRBJ2-7
V gene: TRBV27
D gene: .
CDR3 protein: CASSPRGLSSYEQYF
CDR3 DNA: TGTGCCAGCAGTCCCAGAGGACTGAGCTCCTACGAGCAGTACTTC

clone size: .
J gene: TRBJ2-3
V gene: TRBV6-5
D gene: .
CDR3 protein: CASSYNTRTDTQYF
CDR3 DNA: TGTGCCAGCAGTTACAACACACGCACAGATACGCAGTATTTT

clone size: .
J gene: TRBJ2-7
V gene: TRBV5-1
D gene: .
CDR3 protein: CASSLESGHREQYF
CDR3 DNA: TGCGCCAGCAGCTTGGAGTCAGGGCACCGCGAGCAGTACTTC

clone size: .
J gene: TRBJ2-1
V gene: TRBV3-1/TRBV3-2
D gene: .
CDR3 protein: CASSQVVLSYNEQFF
CDR3 DNA: TGTGCCAGCAGCCAAGTAGTACTATCCTACAATGAGCAGTTCTTC

clone size: .
J gene: TRBJ1-6
V gene: TRBV5-1
D gene: .
CDR3 protein: CASSLNREYSPLHF
CDR3 DNA: TGCGCCAGCAGCTTAAACAGGGAATATTCACCCCTCCACTTT